Listed below are T cell receptor beta chains from one sample, sequenced in a study of blood T cell repertoires in COVID-19. Method: immunoSEQ multiplex PCR; TCRdb's copy keeps in-frame clones and lacks some. The sample lists roughly 200,000 clones; around nine tenths were seen once. Sequencing was performed on peripheral blood. The source of these receptors is a man aged 18 to 30 with active or convalescent COVID-19. Both conserved end residues are part of each CDR3. Fields, in order: CDR3 protein, CDR3 DNA, CDR3 length, D gene, clone size, V gene, J gene. A D gene is named only where the DNA matches it firmly. Size is stated for part of the rows, as once, few or many counts, or as a class when the clone is expanded.

CDR3: CASSLALGANVLTF; DNA: TGTGCCAGCAGCTTAGCCCTAGGGGCCAACGTCCTGACTTTC; length: 14; D: NA; size: few; V: TRBV7-9; J: TRBJ2-6
CDR3: CASSPPKRDTEAFF; DNA: TGTGCCAGCAGCCCCCCAAAGAGGGACACTGAAGCTTTCTTT; length: 14; D: NA; size: NA; V: TRBV5-4; J: TRBJ1-1
CDR3: CASGTAQATEAFF; DNA: TGTGCCAGCGGGACAGCGCAGGCGACTGAAGCTTTCTTT; length: 13; D: TRBD1; size: once; V: TRBV12-3/TRBV12-4; J: TRBJ1-1
CDR3: CASSLTGAYEQYF; DNA: TGTGCCAGCAGCTTAACGGGGGCCTACGAGCAGTACTTC; length: 13; D: NA; size: few; V: TRBV7-2; J: TRBJ2-7
CDR3: CASSLNTPVQYF; DNA: TGCGCCAGCAGCTTGAATACCCCGGTGCAGTACTTC; length: 12; D: NA; size: NA; V: TRBV5-1; J: TRBJ2-7
CDR3: CASSPSQGNTEAFF; DNA: TGTGCCAGCAGCCCGTCCCAGGGGAACACTGAAGCTTTCTTT; length: 14; D: NA; size: NA; V: TRBV3-1/TRBV3-2; J: TRBJ1-1
CDR3: CASSDHPVSGNTIYF; DNA: TGTGCCAGCAGTGACCACCCGGTCTCTGGAAACACCATATATTTT; length: 15; D: NA; size: NA; V: TRBV2; J: TRBJ1-3
CDR3: CASSNNRGHNEQFF; DNA: TGTGCCAGCAGCAACAACAGGGGGCATAATGAGCAGTTCTTC; length: 14; D: TRBD1; size: NA; V: TRBV7-9; J: TRBJ2-1
CDR3: CASSVPPPGQKLYTEAFF; DNA: TGTGCCAGTAGTGTCCCACCCCCGGGACAGAAACTTTACACTGAAGCTTTCTTT; length: 18; D: TRBD1; size: NA; V: TRBV19; J: TRBJ1-1
CDR3: CASSSAGQGDNEQFF; DNA: TGTGCCAGTAGTAGTGCGGGACAGGGAGACAATGAGCAGTTCTTC; length: 15; D: TRBD1; size: NA; V: TRBV19; J: TRBJ2-1
CDR3: CASRQGAPYEQYF; DNA: TGTGCCAGTAGACAGGGGGCCCCCTACGAGCAGTACTTC; length: 13; D: TRBD1; size: NA; V: TRBV19; J: TRBJ2-7
CDR3: CASRETGVGNQPQHF; DNA: TGTGCCAGCCGAGAGACAGGGGTCGGCAATCAGCCCCAGCATTTT; length: 15; D: TRBD1; size: NA; V: TRBV6-5; J: TRBJ1-5
CDR3: CASNTPGQSLWYF; DNA: TGTGCCAGCAACACCCCGGGACAAAGCCTATGGTACTTC; length: 13; D: NA; size: NA; V: TRBV28; J: TRBJ2-7
CDR3: CASSREGSGSSYNEQFF; DNA: TGCGCCAGCAGCCGGGAGGGTAGCGGGAGTTCCTACAATGAGCAGTTCTTC; length: 17; D: TRBD2; size: NA; V: TRBV5-1; J: TRBJ2-1
CDR3: CASKAAGSTDTQYF; DNA: TGTGCCAGCAAAGCAGCGGGGAGCACAGATACGCAGTATTTT; length: 14; D: TRBD2; size: NA; V: TRBV28; J: TRBJ2-3
CDR3: CASLDSSYNSPLHF; DNA: TGTGCCAGCCTTGACAGCTCCTATAATTCACCCCTCCACTTT; length: 14; D: NA; size: NA; V: TRBV28; J: TRBJ1-6
CDR3: CASSWSTGSYEQYF; DNA: TGTGCCAGCAGTTGGTCGACAGGGTCCTACGAGCAGTACTTC; length: 14; D: TRBD1; size: NA; V: TRBV6-5; J: TRBJ2-7
CDR3: CASSQGTGTNEKLFF; DNA: TGTGCCAGCAGCCAAGGGACAGGAACTAATGAAAAACTGTTTTTT; length: 15; D: TRBD1; size: NA; V: TRBV4-2; J: TRBJ1-4
CDR3: CASSPDINQPQHF; DNA: TGTGCCAGCAGCCCAGACATTAATCAGCCCCAGCATTTT; length: 13; D: NA; size: NA; V: TRBV7-2; J: TRBJ1-5
CDR3: CASRGGHSTDTQYF; DNA: TGTGCCAGCAGGGGCGGGCATAGCACAGATACGCAGTATTTT; length: 14; D: NA; size: NA; V: TRBV28; J: TRBJ2-3
CDR3: CATPDSGEKLFF; DNA: TGTGCCACTCCGGACTCAGGAGAAAAACTGTTTTTT; length: 12; D: NA; size: NA; V: TRBV10-3; J: TRBJ1-4
CDR3: CASSDSGRETQYF; DNA: TGTGCCAGTAGCGATTCTGGGAGAGAGACCCAGTACTTC; length: 13; D: NA; size: once; V: TRBV19; J: TRBJ2-5
CDR3: CASIGVVPLYGYTF; DNA: TGTGCCAGCATCGGAGTTGTTCCCCTTTATGGCTACACCTTC; length: 14; D: NA; size: few; V: TRBV28; J: TRBJ1-2
CDR3: CASSLVAAGNGYTF; DNA: TGTGCCAGCAGCTTAGTCGCAGCGGGGAATGGCTACACCTTC; length: 14; D: NA; size: NA; V: TRBV7-9; J: TRBJ1-2
CDR3: CASTSLRGAVGETQYF; DNA: TGTGCCAGCACATCCTTGCGGGGGGCGGTTGGGGAGACCCAGTACTTC; length: 16; D: TRBD2; size: NA; V: TRBV28; J: TRBJ2-5
CDR3: CASSSFPGLRGTDTQYF; DNA: TGTGCCAGTAGTTCTTTCCCGGGACTACGAGGCACAGATACGCAGTATTTT; length: 17; D: TRBD2; size: NA; V: TRBV19; J: TRBJ2-3
CDR3: CASSPTVGQPQHF; DNA: TGTGCTAGCAGCCCAACAGTGGGCCAGCCCCAGCATTTT; length: 13; D: NA; size: NA; V: TRBV7-7; J: TRBJ1-5
CDR3: CASSDIGPDTQYF; DNA: TGTGCCAGCAGCGACATCGGCCCAGATACGCAGTATTTT; length: 13; D: NA; size: once; V: TRBV7-3; J: TRBJ2-3
CDR3: CASSLQGGEQFF; DNA: TGTGCCAGCAGTTTACAGGGGGGCGAGCAGTTCTTC; length: 12; D: NA; size: NA; V: TRBV12-3/TRBV12-4; J: TRBJ2-1
CDR3: CASSWTLAGTRMNEQFF; DNA: TGTGCCAGCAGTTGGACACTAGCGGGAACCCGCATGAATGAGCAGTTCTTC; length: 17; D: TRBD2; size: few; V: TRBV28; J: TRBJ2-1
CDR3: CSAGDGGSGNTIYF; DNA: TGCAGCGCCGGAGACGGGGGCTCTGGAAACACCATATATTTT; length: 14; D: NA; size: NA; V: TRBV29-1; J: TRBJ1-3
CDR3: CASSLSLSPLHF; DNA: TGTGCCAGCAGCCTGTCTCTTTCACCCCTCCACTTT; length: 12; D: NA; size: NA; V: TRBV7-2; J: TRBJ1-6
CDR3: CASSGIRTGTNSPLHF; DNA: TGTGCCAGCAGTGGTATAAGAACAGGGACCAATTCACCCCTCCACTTT; length: 16; D: NA; size: NA; V: TRBV28; J: TRBJ1-6
CDR3: CASSLELGSYNEQFF; DNA: TGCGCCAGCAGCTTGGAGCTAGGTTCGTACAATGAGCAGTTCTTC; length: 15; D: NA; size: NA; V: TRBV5-1; J: TRBJ2-1
CDR3: CASSLGSGVGPYEQYF; DNA: TGTGCCAGCAGCTTAGGGAGCGGGGTGGGGCCTTACGAGCAGTACTTC; length: 16; D: TRBD2; size: NA; V: TRBV7-8; J: TRBJ2-7
CDR3: CSVVSGSERGKLFF; DNA: TGCAGCGTTGTGTCAGGTTCTGAACGTGGAAAACTGTTTTTT; length: 14; D: NA; size: NA; V: TRBV29-1; J: TRBJ1-4
CDR3: CASSLSAGGERVYGNQPQHF; DNA: TGTGCCAGCAGTTTATCTGCAGGGGGCGAGCGGGTTTATGGCAATCAGCCCCAGCATTTT; length: 20; D: TRBD1; size: NA; V: TRBV27; J: TRBJ1-5
CDR3: CASSYSEGITEAFF; DNA: TGTGCCAGCAGTTACTCGGAGGGAATCACTGAAGCTTTCTTT; length: 14; D: NA; size: NA; V: TRBV6-2/TRBV6-3; J: TRBJ1-1
CDR3: CASSSALNTNQPQHF; DNA: TGTGCCAGCTCATCCGCACTAAACACCAATCAGCCCCAGCATTTT; length: 15; D: NA; size: NA; V: TRBV18; J: TRBJ1-5
CDR3: CASSTGGNPLREQYF; DNA: TGTGCCAGCAGTACGGGGGGAAATCCGCTTCGAGAGCAGTACTTC; length: 15; D: TRBD2; size: NA; V: TRBV6-5; J: TRBJ2-7
CDR3: CAWTGTSGNTDTQYF; DNA: TGTGCCTGGACCGGGACTAGCGGAAACACAGATACGCAGTATTTT; length: 15; D: TRBD2; size: NA; V: TRBV30; J: TRBJ2-3
CDR3: CASSELRGNTEAFF; DNA: TGTGCCAGCAGCGAACTCCGGGGGAACACTGAAGCTTTCTTT; length: 14; D: NA; size: NA; V: TRBV3-1/TRBV3-2; J: TRBJ1-1
CDR3: CASSLDRSDTEAFF; DNA: TGTGCCAGCAGCTTGGACAGGTCCGACACTGAAGCTTTCTTT; length: 14; D: TRBD1; size: NA; V: TRBV6-5; J: TRBJ1-1
CDR3: CASTKDRAANYGYTF; DNA: TGTGCCAGCACCAAAGACAGGGCAGCTAACTATGGCTACACCTTC; length: 15; D: TRBD1; size: NA; V: TRBV6-4; J: TRBJ1-2
CDR3: CASRPDRESNSPLHF; DNA: TGTGCCAGCAGGCCGGACAGGGAAAGTAATTCACCCCTCCACTTT; length: 15; D: TRBD1; size: NA; V: TRBV7-2; J: TRBJ1-6
CDR3: CASSIAGGQETQYF; DNA: TGTGCCAGTAGTATAGCGGGAGGGCAAGAGACCCAGTACTTC; length: 14; D: TRBD2; size: NA; V: TRBV19; J: TRBJ2-5
CDR3: CASSPRQELFF; DNA: TGTGCCAGCAGTCCGCGACAGGAACTGTTTTTT; length: 11; D: NA; size: few; V: TRBV6-6; J: TRBJ1-4
CDR3: CASSLIEGGTEAFF; DNA: TGTGCCAGCAGTTTGATCGAGGGAGGCACTGAAGCTTTCTTT; length: 14; D: NA; size: once; V: TRBV28; J: TRBJ1-1
CDR3: CASTPRGEYNYGYTF; DNA: TGCGCCAGCACCCCCCGTGGGGAGTACAACTATGGCTACACCTTC; length: 15; D: NA; size: NA; V: TRBV5-1; J: TRBJ1-2
CDR3: CASTRVGTGELFF; DNA: TGTGCCAGCACCCGGGTTGGAACCGGGGAGCTGTTTTTT; length: 13; D: NA; size: NA; V: TRBV25-1; J: TRBJ2-2